This is a list of T cell receptor beta chains from one sample in a study of blood T cells in healthy people across ages. TCRdb reprocessed the 5' RACE reads with MiXCR, giving one entry per CDR3 protein. The repertoire has roughly 930,000 distinct CDR3 sequences, about 48% of them found once; the top ten carry roughly 13%. The sample consisted of blood. These receptors were obtained from a man aged 25-40 years in good health. The CDR3 runs from the conserved cysteine through the conserved F or W.

j_gene	v_gene	CDR3aa
TRBJ2-3	TRBV27	CASSITGLRDTQYF
TRBJ2-3	TRBV7-2	CASSLDWGQGGSTQYF
TRBJ1-2	TRBV7-2	CASSLWGGYTF
TRBJ2-1	TRBV7-2	CASSFLTDEQFF
TRBJ2-4	TRBV3-1	CASSLGGVSKNIQYF
TRBJ2-7	TRBV27	CASSLTGLPSYEQYF
TRBJ2-5	TRBV7-8	CASSSRRTRNQETQYF
TRBJ2-1	TRBV3-1	CASSQDFGGPYNEQFF
TRBJ1-5	TRBV20-1	CSASDRGRFNQPQHF
TRBJ2-7	TRBV14	CASSQDGGYEQYF
TRBJ2-7	TRBV20-1	CSAREQRGLYEQYF
TRBJ2-1	TRBV18	CASSPTLEYNEQFF
-	TRBV6-5	CASSLTSGGAGETQYF
TRBJ2-1	TRBV2	CASSVGLAGLYNEQFF
TRBJ2-1	TRBV4-1	CASSQTSGEKNNEQFF
TRBJ2-7	TRBV25-1	CASSGSGTGNWGQYF
TRBJ2-1	TRBV20-1	CSARDGRGNGQFF
TRBJ1-2	TRBV4-3	CASSQDPVRGYTF